One sample yielded the 15 T cell receptor beta chains listed below, sequenced in a study of blood T cell repertoires in COVID-19. Sequencing used immunoSEQ multiplex PCR; TCRdb keeps in-frame clones, though not all of them. The data show hundreds of thousands of clones, 88% seen once. The sequencing input was PBMCs or T cells enriched from blood (not recorded which). The source is a woman aged 50 to 60 who had recovered from COVID-19.

V usage is TRBV7-8 and J usage is TRBJ1-2; tentative D call: TRBD1 (5 bases). The CDR3 is 13 residues long. Trimming removed 3 bases from V and 4 bases from J, with 9 bases in between. The germline V gene has CDR1 SGHVS and CDR2 FQNEAQ. The CDR3: CASSFGTPYGYTF. CDR3 DNA: TGTGCCAGCAGCTTCGGGACTCCCTATGGCTACACCTTC.

The V and J genes are TRBV19 and TRBJ2-1; 10 bases fit TRBD2. J gave up 6 bases and V 6 bases, and 8 bases lay outside the gene matches. Germline V lookup: CDR1 LNHDA, CDR2 SQIVND (reference sequence). The CDR3 extends over 15 amino acids. CDR3 in amino acids: CASRVAGGAGNEQFF. The CDR3 DNA follows: TGTGCCAGTAGGGTAGCGGGAGGAGCTGGCAATGAGCAGTTCTTC.

V gene TRBV4-1 combines with J gene TRBJ2-7, with D possibly being TRBD1 (5 bases). Trimming removed 0 bases from V and 1 base from J, with 10 bases in between. The CDR3 length is 15 residues. Germline-derived CDR1 and CDR2 are MGHRA and YSYEKL. Written as DNA, the CDR3 is TGCGCCAGCAGCCAAGAGCCAGGGAAGTCCTACGAGCAGTACTTC. Encoded protein: CASSQEPGKSYEQYF.

This clone was detected a few times. The gene calls are TRBV30 and TRBJ1-3; D not certain. Germline CDR1 and CDR2: GTSNPN and SVGIG (reference sequence). CDR3 length: 13 amino acids. Trimming took 4 bases from V and 2 from J, leaving 9 bases between them. The DNA for the CDR3 is TGTGCCTGGACTGGAGTTCCTGGAAACACCATATATTTT. Protein sequence: CAWTGVPGNTIYF.

This sequence joins TRBV19 and TRBJ1-5; 12 bases line up with TRBD1. Germline assignment: CDR1 LNHDA and CDR2 SQIVND (reference sequence). V trimming: 6 bases; J trimming: 6 bases; junction bases outside the gene matches: 6. The CDR3 consists of 15 residues. CDR3 nucleotide sequence: TGTGCCAGTAGCACCGGGACAGGGGGCTTTCAGCCCCAGCATTTT. This encodes CASSTGTGGFQPQHF.

This chain joins TRBV18 and TRBJ2-7; the match to TRBD1 covers 9 bases. V lost 2 bases, J lost 4 bases, and 3 bases stayed unmatched. CDR1 and CDR2 (germline): KGHSH, LQKENI. The CDR3 covers 14 residues. The CDR3 sequence is CASSPTGGVYEQYF. CDR3 in DNA: TGTGCCAGCTCACCAACAGGGGGCGTATACGAGCAGTACTTC. Variable domain in full (rest from reference TRBV18 and TRBJ2-7): NAGVMQNPRHLVRRRGQEARLRCSPMKGHSHVYWYRQLPEEGLKFMVYLQKENIIDESGMPKERFSAEFPKEGPSILRIQQVVRGDSAAYFCASSPTGGVYEQYFGPGTRLTVT.

The rearrangement links TRBV28 to TRBJ1-5; tentative D call: TRBD1 (5 bases). Trimming took 6 bases from V and 2 from J, leaving 8 bases between them. Germline lookup yields CDR1 MDHEN and CDR2 SYDVKM. The CDR3 sequence is 13 residues long. The CDR3 spells CASRWGGNQPQHF. CDR3 bases: TGTGCCAGCAGATGGGGGGGCAATCAGCCCCAGCATTTT.

The rearrangement uses TRBV5-1 and TRBJ1-2; D perhaps matches TRBD1 (6 bases). Germline CDR1 and CDR2: SGHRS and YFSETQ. This CDR3 contains 15 residues. The ends were cut back, 4 bases at V and 4 bases at J, with 17 bases in the middle. The CDR3 bases are TGCGCCAGCAGCCCCAACTCACAGGGAGCCTATGGCTACACCTTC. Amino acids: CASSPNSQGAYGYTF. Complete variable domain (other parts from reference TRBV5-1 and TRBJ1-2): KAGVTQTPRYLIKTRGQQVTLSCSPISGHRSVSWYQQTPGQGLQFLFEYFSETQRNKGNFPGRFSGRQFSNSRSEMNVSTLELGDSALYLCASSPNSQGAYGYTFGSGTRLTVV.

The chain employs TRBV7-3 and TRBJ2-3; D unresolved. Germline V gene sequence: CDR1 SGHTA, CDR2 FQGTGA. The CDR3 loop spans 13 amino acids. V lost 2 bases to trimming and J lost 5 bases, with 8 bases between them. This CDR3 is CASSLSFLDTQYF. CDR3 sequence (DNA): TGTGCCAGCAGCTTATCGTTTCTAGATACGCAGTATTTT.

The chain has TRBV19 and TRBJ1-1; 7 nucleotides agree with TRBD1. This CDR3 is built from 15 residues. Germline V gene lookup returns CDR1 LNHDA and CDR2 SQIVND (reference sequence). Losses at the gene ends were 7 bases for V and 4 bases for J; bases not matched to a gene: 12. The CDR3 here is CASTSRDSSFTEAFF. The CDR3, as DNA: TGTGCCAGTACCTCCCGGGACAGTTCCTTCACTGAAGCTTTCTTT.

This clone was picked up a small number of times. J is TRBJ2-1 and V is TRBV7-2; 8 positions match TRBD1. This CDR3 spans 13 amino acids. Germline loops: CDR1 SGHTA, CDR2 FQGNSA. The V gene end was trimmed by 2 bases and the J gene end by 9 bases; junction bases not matched to a gene: 3. The CDR3 spells CASSLQGAGEQFF. The DNA of the CDR3 is TGTGCCAGCAGCTTACAGGGGGCGGGTGAGCAGTTCTTC.

CDR3 sequence: CASTPGVLGTDTQYF. As DNA, the CDR3 is TGTGCCAGCACTCCCGGGGTACTCGGCACAGATACGCAGTATTTT. V is TRBV6-5 and J is TRBJ2-3, with a weak D call TRBD2 (5 bases). There are 15 residues in the CDR3. CDR1 and CDR2 (germline): MNHEY, SVGAGI. Trimming removed 7 bases from V and 1 base from J, with 15 bases in between.

The V call is TRBV5-5, the J call TRBJ2-2; TRBD2 matches 9 bases. The CDR3 extends over 19 amino acids. V shed 1 base and J 8 bases; nucleotides not matched to a gene: 18. Germline lookup yields CDR1 SGHKS and CDR2 YYEKEE (reference sequence). The CDR3 nucleotides are TGTGCCAGCAGCTTGCGGTCTGTAGCGGGAGATCCAATGGGTGGGGAGCTGTTTTTT. Its translation is CASSLRSVAGDPMGGELFF. Supplemented by reference TRBV5-5 and TRBJ2-2, the full variable domain reads DAGVTQSPTHLIKTRGQQVTLRCSPISGHKSVSWYQQVLGQGPQFIFQYYEKEERGRGNFPDRFSARQFPNYSSELNVNALLLGDSALYLCASSLRSVAGDPMGGELFFGEGSRLTVL.

The gene calls are TRBV7-2 and TRBJ2-5; maybe TRBD1 (5 bases). The CDR3 consists of 14 residues. Trimming took off 0 bases at V and 4 bases at J, with 9 bases between the two ends. CDR1 is SGHTA and CDR2 is FQGNSA in the germline V gene. The CDR3, as DNA: TGTGCCAGCAGCTTAGCGCTAACAGGAGAGACCCAGTACTTC. Amino acid sequence: CASSLALTGETQYF. Full variable domain (rest looked up from reference TRBV7-2 and TRBJ2-5): GAGVSQSPSNKVTEKGKDVELRCDPISGHTALYWYRQSLGQGLEFLIYFQGNSAPDKSGLPSDRFSAERTGGSVSTLTIQRTQQEDSAVYLCASSLALTGETQYFGPGTRLLVL.

This chain uses TRBV7-2 with TRBJ2-5; 8 bases fit TRBD2. V shed 6 bases, J shed 5 bases, and the junction held 11 bases outside the gene matches. Germline loops: CDR1 SGHTA, CDR2 FQGNSA. CDR3 size: 15 residues. The CDR3 reads CASRLSGGRRETQYF. The CDR3, as DNA: TGTGCCAGCAGGTTATCGGGGGGGCGGCGTGAGACCCAGTACTTC.